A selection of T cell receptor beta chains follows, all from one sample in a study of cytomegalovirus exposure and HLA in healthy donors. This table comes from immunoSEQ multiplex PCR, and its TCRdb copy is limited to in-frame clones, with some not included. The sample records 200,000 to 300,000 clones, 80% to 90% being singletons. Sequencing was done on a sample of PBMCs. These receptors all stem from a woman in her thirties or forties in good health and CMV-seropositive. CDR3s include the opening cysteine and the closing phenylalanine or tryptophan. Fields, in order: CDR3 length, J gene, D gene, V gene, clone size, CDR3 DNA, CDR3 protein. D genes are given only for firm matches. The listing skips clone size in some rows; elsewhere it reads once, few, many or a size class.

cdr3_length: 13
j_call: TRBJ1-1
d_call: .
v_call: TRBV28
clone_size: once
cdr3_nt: TGTGCCAGCTCCAGGCAGGGATTCGCTGAAGCTTTCTTT
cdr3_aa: CASSRQGFAEAFF

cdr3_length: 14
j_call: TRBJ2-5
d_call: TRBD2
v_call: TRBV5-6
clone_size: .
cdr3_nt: TGTGCCAGCAGCTCAGGACTAGCGGGGGAGACCCAGTACTTC
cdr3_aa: CASSSGLAGETQYF

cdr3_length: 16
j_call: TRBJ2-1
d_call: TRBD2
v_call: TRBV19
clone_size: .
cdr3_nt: TGTGCCAGTAGTATATGGACTAGCGGGACAAAGAATGAGCAGTTCTTC
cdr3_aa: CASSIWTSGTKNEQFF

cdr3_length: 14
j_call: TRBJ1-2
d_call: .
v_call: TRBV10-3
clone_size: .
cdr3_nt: TGTGCCATCAGTGAGTTCGGGGGAGACTATGGCTACACCTTC
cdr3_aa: CAISEFGGDYGYTF

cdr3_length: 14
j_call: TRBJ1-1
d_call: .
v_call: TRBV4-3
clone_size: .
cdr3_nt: TGCGCCAGCAGCCGAGGGAACGTGAACACTGAAGCTTTCTTT
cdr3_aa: CASSRGNVNTEAFF

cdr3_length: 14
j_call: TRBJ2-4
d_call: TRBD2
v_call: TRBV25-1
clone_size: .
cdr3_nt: TGTGCCAGCAGTACAACGGGAGGTGAAAACATTCAGTACTTC
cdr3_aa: CASSTTGGENIQYF

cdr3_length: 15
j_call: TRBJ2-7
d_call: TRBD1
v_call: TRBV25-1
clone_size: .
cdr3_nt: TGTGCCAGCAGTGCAGGGACAGGGGCATACTACGAGCAGTACTTC
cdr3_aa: CASSAGTGAYYEQYF

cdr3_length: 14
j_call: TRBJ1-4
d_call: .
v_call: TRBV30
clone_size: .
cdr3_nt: TGTGCCTGGACCCCGACAGTTCCGGGTGAAAAACTGTTTTTT
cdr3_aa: CAWTPTVPGEKLFF

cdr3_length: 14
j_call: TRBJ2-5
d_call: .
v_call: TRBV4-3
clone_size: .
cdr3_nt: TGCGCCAGCAGCCAAGATGGCAGGGGAGAGACCCAGTACTTC
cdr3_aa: CASSQDGRGETQYF

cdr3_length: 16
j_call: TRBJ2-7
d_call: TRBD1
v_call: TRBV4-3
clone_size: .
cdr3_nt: TGCGCCAGCAGCGTTCAGTCGGGACAGAACTCCTACGAGCAGTACTTC
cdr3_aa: CASSVQSGQNSYEQYF

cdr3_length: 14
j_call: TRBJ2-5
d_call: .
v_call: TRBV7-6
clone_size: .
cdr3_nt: TGTGCCAGCAGCTCAGGGCAGGTATTGGAGACCCAGTACTTC
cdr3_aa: CASSSGQVLETQYF

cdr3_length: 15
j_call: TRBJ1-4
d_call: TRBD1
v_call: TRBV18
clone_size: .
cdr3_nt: TGTGCCAGCTCACCAACAGGGGGGAACGGTGAAAAACTGTTTTTT
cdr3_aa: CASSPTGGNGEKLFF

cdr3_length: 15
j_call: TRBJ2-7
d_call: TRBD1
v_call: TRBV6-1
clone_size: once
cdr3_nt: TGTGCCAGCAGTGGAGGAACAGGGGCCTCCTACGAGCAGTACTTC
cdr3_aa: CASSGGTGASYEQYF

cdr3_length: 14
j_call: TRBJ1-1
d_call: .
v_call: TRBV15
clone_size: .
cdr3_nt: TGTGCCACCAGCAGAGGAGGAGGGGACACTGAAGCTTTCTTT
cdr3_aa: CATSRGGGDTEAFF

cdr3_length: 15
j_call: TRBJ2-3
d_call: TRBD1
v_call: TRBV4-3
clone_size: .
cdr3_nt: TGCGCCAGCAGCCAAACAGGGGCGAGCACGGATACGCAGTATTTT
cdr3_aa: CASSQTGASTDTQYF

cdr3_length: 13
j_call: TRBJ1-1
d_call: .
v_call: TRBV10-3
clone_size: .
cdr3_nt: TGTGCCACCGAGGAGGAACAGGGCACTGAAGCTTTCTTT
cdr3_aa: CATEEEQGTEAFF

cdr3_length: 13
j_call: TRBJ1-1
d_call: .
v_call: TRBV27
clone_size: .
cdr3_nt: TGTGCCAGCAGTCCGGGGGGCGTGACTGAAGCTTTCTTT
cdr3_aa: CASSPGGVTEAFF

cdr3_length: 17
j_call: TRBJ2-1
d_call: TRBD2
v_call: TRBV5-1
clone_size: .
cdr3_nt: TGCGCCAGCAGCTTGGGTGCTAGCGGGAGGGCCGGCGATGAGCAGTTCTTC
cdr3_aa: CASSLGASGRAGDEQFF

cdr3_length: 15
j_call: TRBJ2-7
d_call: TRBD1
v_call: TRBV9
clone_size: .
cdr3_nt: TGTGCCAGCAGCGTGGGGACAGGGGGCTTCTACGAGCAGTACTTC
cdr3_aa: CASSVGTGGFYEQYF

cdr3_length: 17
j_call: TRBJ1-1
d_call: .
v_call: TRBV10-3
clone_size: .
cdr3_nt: TGTGCCATCCGACCGGACGGGGAGGGTAGATCGGACACTGAAGCTTTCTTT
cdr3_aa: CAIRPDGEGRSDTEAFF

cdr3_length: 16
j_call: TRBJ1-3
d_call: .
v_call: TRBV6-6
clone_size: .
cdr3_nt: TGTGCCAGCAGTCGGCCCGCGGGGGGGTCTGGAAACACCATATATTTT
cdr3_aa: CASSRPAGGSGNTIYF

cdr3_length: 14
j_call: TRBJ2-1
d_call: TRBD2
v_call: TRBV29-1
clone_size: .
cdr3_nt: TGCAGCGTTGAAGATCATTACGGGAGGAATGAGCAGTTCTTC
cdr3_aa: CSVEDHYGRNEQFF

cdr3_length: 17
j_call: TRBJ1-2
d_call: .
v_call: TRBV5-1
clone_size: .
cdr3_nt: TGCGCCAGCAGCTTCGTTGGACTAACACTGGAGGGGACGGGCTACACCTTC
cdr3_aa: CASSFVGLTLEGTGYTF

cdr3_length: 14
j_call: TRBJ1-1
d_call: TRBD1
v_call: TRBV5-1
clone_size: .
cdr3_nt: TGCGCCAGCAGCTTGCAGGGGGCGAACACTGAAGCTTTCTTT
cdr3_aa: CASSLQGANTEAFF

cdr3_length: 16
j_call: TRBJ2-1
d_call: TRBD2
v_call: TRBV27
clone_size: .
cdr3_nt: TGTGCCAGCAGTTCCCCGGGACTAGCGGAATACAATGAGCAGTTCTTC
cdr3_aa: CASSSPGLAEYNEQFF

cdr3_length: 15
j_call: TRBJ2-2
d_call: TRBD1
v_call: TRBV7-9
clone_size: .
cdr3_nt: TGTGCCAGCAGCTTGACAGGGGCGGCATCCGGGGAGCTGTTTTTT
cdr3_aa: CASSLTGAASGELFF

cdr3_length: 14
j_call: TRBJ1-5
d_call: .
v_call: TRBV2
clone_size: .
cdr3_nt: TGTGCCAGCAGCGTATGGGGCAGCAATCAGCCCCAGCATTTT
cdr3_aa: CASSVWGSNQPQHF

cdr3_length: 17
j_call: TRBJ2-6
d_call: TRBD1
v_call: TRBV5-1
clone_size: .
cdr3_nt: TGCGCCAGCAGGCGCGGGACAGGGGACCCTGGGGCCAACGTCCTGACTTTC
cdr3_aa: CASRRGTGDPGANVLTF

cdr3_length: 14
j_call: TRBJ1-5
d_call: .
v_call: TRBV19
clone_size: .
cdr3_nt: TGTGCCAGTAGTGTAGACAGAATCAATCAGCCCCAGCATTTT
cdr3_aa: CASSVDRINQPQHF

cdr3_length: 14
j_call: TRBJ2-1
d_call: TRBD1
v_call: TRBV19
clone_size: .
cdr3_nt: TGTGCCAGTAGGGGACAGGGGTTTTACAATGAGCAGTTCTTC
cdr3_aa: CASRGQGFYNEQFF

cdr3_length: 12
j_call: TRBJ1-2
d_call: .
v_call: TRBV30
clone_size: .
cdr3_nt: TGTGCCTGGACCCCTGGGGGGATTGGCTACACCTTC
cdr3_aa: CAWTPGGIGYTF

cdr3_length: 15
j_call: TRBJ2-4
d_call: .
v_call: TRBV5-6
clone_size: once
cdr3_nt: TGTGCCAGCAGCTTCTACGGGGATAGGCAAAACATTCAGTACTTC
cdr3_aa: CASSFYGDRQNIQYF

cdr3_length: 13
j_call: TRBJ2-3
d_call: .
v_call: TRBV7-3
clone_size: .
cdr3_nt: TGTGCCAGCAGCTTACCAAACACAGATACGCAGTATTTT
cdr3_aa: CASSLPNTDTQYF

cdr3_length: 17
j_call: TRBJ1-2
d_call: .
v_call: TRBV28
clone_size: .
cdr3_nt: TGTGCCAGCAGCTCCGCTGCTACTGGTCTCCTAAAGAATGGCTACACCTTC
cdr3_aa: CASSSAATGLLKNGYTF

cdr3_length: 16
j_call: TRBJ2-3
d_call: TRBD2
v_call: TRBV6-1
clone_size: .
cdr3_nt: TGTGCCAGCAGTGTTGGACTAGCGAGAGACACAGATACGCAGTATTTT
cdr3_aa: CASSVGLARDTDTQYF

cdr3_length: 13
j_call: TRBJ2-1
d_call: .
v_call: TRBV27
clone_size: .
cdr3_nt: TGTGCCAGCAGTTTATACTCTTGGAATGAGCAGTTCTTC
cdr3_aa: CASSLYSWNEQFF

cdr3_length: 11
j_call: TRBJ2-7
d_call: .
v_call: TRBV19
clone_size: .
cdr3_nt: TGTGCCAGTAGTATAGCAAACGAGCAGTACTTC
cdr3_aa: CASSIANEQYF

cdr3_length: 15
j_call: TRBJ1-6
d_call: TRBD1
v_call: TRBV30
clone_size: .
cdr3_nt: TGTGCCTGTACGACAGGGAGCTCCTATAATTCACCCCTCCACTTT
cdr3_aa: CACTTGSSYNSPLHF

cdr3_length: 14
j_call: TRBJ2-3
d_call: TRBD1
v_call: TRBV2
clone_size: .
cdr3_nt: TGTGCCAGCAGTGAAGCAGGGGGCGGAAATACGCAGTATTTT
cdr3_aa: CASSEAGGGNTQYF

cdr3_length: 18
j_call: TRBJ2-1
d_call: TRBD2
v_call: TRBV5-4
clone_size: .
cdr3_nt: TGTGCCAGCAGCTCTGGGACTAGCGGGAGCAGGTCTTACAATGAGCAGTTCTTC
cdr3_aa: CASSSGTSGSRSYNEQFF

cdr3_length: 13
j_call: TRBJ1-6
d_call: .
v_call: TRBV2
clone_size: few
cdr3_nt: TGTGCCAGCAGTGTCAGATCAGATTCACCCCTCCACTTT
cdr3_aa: CASSVRSDSPLHF

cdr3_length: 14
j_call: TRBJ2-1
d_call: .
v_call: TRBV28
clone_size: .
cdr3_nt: TGTGCCAGCAGTTTAGGCACGACCGGGAATGAGCAGTTCTTC
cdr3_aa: CASSLGTTGNEQFF

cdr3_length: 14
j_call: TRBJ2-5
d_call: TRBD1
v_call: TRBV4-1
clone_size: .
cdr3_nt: TGCGCCAGCAGCCAATCGGACAGGGGACAGACCCAGTACTTC
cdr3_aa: CASSQSDRGQTQYF

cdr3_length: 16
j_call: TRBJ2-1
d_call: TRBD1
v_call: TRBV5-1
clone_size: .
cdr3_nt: TGCGCCAGCAGCTTGGCCGGGACAGGGGGCACCAATGAGCAGTTCTTC
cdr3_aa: CASSLAGTGGTNEQFF

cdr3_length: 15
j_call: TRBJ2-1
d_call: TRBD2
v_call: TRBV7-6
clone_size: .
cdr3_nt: TGTGCCAGCAGCTTAGCGCCGGCGGGAGGGCCAGAGCAGTTCTTC
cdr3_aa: CASSLAPAGGPEQFF